One and the same sample provided the 11 T cell receptor beta chains below, sequenced in a study of Ad26.COV2.S vaccination and SARS-CoV-2 variants. Generated by immunoSEQ multiplex PCR, the TCRdb table keeps only in-frame clones and is missing some. The sample lists under 95,000 clones; about four fifths were seen once. Material: peripheral blood, obtained after recovery from COVID-19. Every receptor here comes from a human donor who had recovered from COVID-19.

The gene calls are TRBV16 and TRBJ1-2, with D unresolved. Germline CDR1 is KGHSY and CDR2 is FQNENV. Trimming stripped 4 bases from V and 4 bases from J, with 13 bases between. This CDR3 contains 14 residues. The CDR3 region is CASSPSPDGYGYTF. In DNA form, the CDR3 reads TGTGCCAGCAGCCCATCTCCCGACGGCTATGGCTACACCTTC.

This rearrangement joins TRBV28 to TRBJ1-4; perhaps TRBD1 as D (5 bases). The CDR3 is 15 amino acids. The germline gives CDR1 MDHEN, CDR2 SYDVKM. The V end was cut by 6 bases, the J end by 4 bases, with 15 bases between. Here the CDR3 DNA reads TGTGCCAGCAGCGCTCCGGGACCGATTAATGAAAAACTGTTTTTT. It translates to CASSAPGPINEKLFF.

The chain uses TRBV6-5 and TRBJ2-1, with 7 bases lining up with TRBD1. Germline CDR1 and CDR2: MNHEY and SVGAGI. The CDR3 length is 13 residues. V gave up 8 bases and J gave up 9 bases; unmatched junction bases: 10. CDR3 residues: CASARGLFSEQFF. In DNA form, the CDR3 reads TGTGCCAGCGCGAGGGGGCTCTTTAGTGAGCAGTTCTTC.

The V and J genes are TRBV10-1 and TRBJ2-7; D is uncertain. CDR1 WNHNN and CDR2 SYGVQD come from the germline V gene (reference sequence). This CDR3 region has 15 residues. Trimming took 6 bases from V and 0 from J, leaving 15 bases between them. In DNA, the CDR3 is TGCGCCAGCAGCGAGGACCGAGTCCGCTCCTACGAGCAGTACTTC. Amino acid sequence: CASSEDRVRSYEQYF.

V is TRBV25-1 and J is TRBJ2-1; 9 bases line up with TRBD2. Germline lookup yields CDR1 MGHDK and CDR2 SYGVNS. With 3 bases clipped from V and 3 bases from J, the junction kept 6 bases outside the gene matches. This CDR3 region has 16 residues. The CDR3 nucleotides read TGTGCCAGCAGTGAGGGCGGGAGGGGAATCTACAATGAGCAGTTCTTC. It yields the protein CASSEGGRGIYNEQFF.

The V call is TRBV6-2 or TRBV6-3, the J call TRBJ2-2; a weak D match, TRBD2 (6 bases). The CDR3 has 15 amino acids. V dropped 5 bases and J dropped 0 bases, with 10 bases sitting between them. Germline V gene lookup returns CDR1 MNHEY and CDR2 SVGEGT. Here the CDR3 reads CASSRLAANTGELFF. The CDR3 bases are TGTGCCAGCAGTAGGTTAGCGGCGAACACCGGGGAGCTGTTTTTT.

The chain joins TRBV11-2 to TRBJ2-2; D assignment may be TRBD1 or TRBD2 (5 bases each). This CDR3 spans 14 amino acids. V dropped 6 bases and J dropped 4 bases, with 12 bases sitting between them. CDR1 and CDR2 from the germline V gene are SGHAT and FQNNGV. The CDR3 here is CASRPTGGTGELFF. CDR3 DNA sequence: TGTGCCAGCAGACCGACTGGGGGCACCGGGGAGCTGTTTTTT.

The J gene is TRBJ2-2, the V gene TRBV19; no reliable D call. Germline loops: CDR1 LNHDA, CDR2 SQIVND (reference sequence). Deletions cut 3 bases from V and 6 bases from J, with 11 bases between. The CDR3 is 14 amino acids. The CDR3 reads CASSIKSVAGELFF. CDR3 bases: TGTGCCAGTAGTATCAAAAGTGTAGCCGGGGAGCTGTTTTTT.

This chain connects TRBV27 to TRBJ1-5, with 7 positions matching TRBD1. V trimming: 5 bases; J trimming: 0 bases; junction bases outside the gene matches: 10. Germline V CDR1 and CDR2: MNHEY, SMNVEV (reference sequence). The CDR3 runs 17 residues. This chain's CDR3 is CASSRIPGQYSNQPQHF. The CDR3 DNA is TGTGCCAGCAGTCGAATCCCGGGACAGTATAGCAATCAGCCCCAGCATTTT.

The sample holds a few counts of this clone. The CDR3 sequence is CASSQGTSSNTGELFF. The DNA for the CDR3 is TGTGCCAGCAGCCAGGGGACTAGCTCGAACACCGGGGAGCTGTTTTTT. The chain has TRBV5-8 and TRBJ2-2; 9 bases line up with TRBD2. This CDR3 region has 16 residues. The germline V gene encodes CDR1 SGHTS and CDR2 YDEGEE. Trimming took 4 bases from V and 0 from J; bases not matched to a gene: 4.

The J gene is TRBJ2-7, the V gene TRBV14, with 12 bases matching TRBD2. The ends lost 0 bases at V and 2 bases at J; junction bases unmatched: 11. Per germline, CDR1 SGHDN and CDR2 FVKESK. The CDR3 has 19 residues. CDR3 DNA: TGTGCCAGCAGCCAAGACGGCCTAGCGGGAGGGCCTTATCCCTACGAGCAGTACTTC. It codes for CASSQDGLAGGPYPYEQYF.